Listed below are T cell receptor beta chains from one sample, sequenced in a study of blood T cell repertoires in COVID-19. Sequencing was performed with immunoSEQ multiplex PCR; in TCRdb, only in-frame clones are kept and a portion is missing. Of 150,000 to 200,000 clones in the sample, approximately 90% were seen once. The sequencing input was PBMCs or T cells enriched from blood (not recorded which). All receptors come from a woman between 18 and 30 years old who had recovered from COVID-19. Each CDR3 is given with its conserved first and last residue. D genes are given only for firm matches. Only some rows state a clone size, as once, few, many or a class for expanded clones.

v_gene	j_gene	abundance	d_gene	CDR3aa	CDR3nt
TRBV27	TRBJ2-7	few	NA	CASSPRTEYYEQYF	TGTGCCAGCAGCCCTAGAACGGAATACTACGAGCAGTACTTC
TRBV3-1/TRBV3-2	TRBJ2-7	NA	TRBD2	CASSQGLAGGLRGSYEQYF	TGTGCCAGCAGCCAAGGACTAGCGGGAGGGCTAAGGGGCTCCTACGAGCAGTACTTC
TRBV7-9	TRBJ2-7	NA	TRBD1	CASSSTGTGGLPRGYEQYF	TGTGCCAGCAGCTCGACCGGGACAGGGGGCCTTCCGAGGGGGTACGAGCAGTACTTC
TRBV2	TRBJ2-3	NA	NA	CASSETGTDTQYF	TGTGCCAGCAGTGAAACAGGGACGGATACGCAGTATTTT
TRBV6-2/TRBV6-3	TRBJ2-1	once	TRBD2	CASSDPGLAGNEQFF	TGTGCCAGCAGTGACCCGGGACTAGCGGGAAATGAGCAGTTCTTC
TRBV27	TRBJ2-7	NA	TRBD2	CASSSSGLGSYEQYF	TGTGCCAGCAGTTCTAGCGGGCTCGGGTCCTACGAGCAGTACTTC
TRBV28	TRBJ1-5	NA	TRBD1	CASEQGFNQPQHF	TGTGCCAGCGAACAGGGGTTTAATCAGCCCCAGCATTTT
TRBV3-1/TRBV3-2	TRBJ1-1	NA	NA	CASSSGTQMVTEAFF	TGTGCCAGCAGTTCAGGGACTCAGATGGTCACTGAAGCTTTCTTT
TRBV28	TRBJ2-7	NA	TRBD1	CASSFRTGGRGVEQYF	TGTGCCAGCAGTTTCCGAACAGGGGGACGCGGGGTCGAGCAGTACTTC
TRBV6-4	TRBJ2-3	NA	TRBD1	CASSDSRTGSTDTQYF	TGTGCCAGCAGTGACTCGAGGACAGGGAGTACAGATACGCAGTATTTT
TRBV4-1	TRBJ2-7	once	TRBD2	CASSQDHTTGGTYEQYF	TGCGCCAGCAGCCAAGACCATACCACCGGGGGGACCTACGAGCAGTACTTC
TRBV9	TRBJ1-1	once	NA	CASSVAVTGWNTEAFF	TGTGCCAGCAGCGTAGCCGTAACCGGTTGGAACACTGAAGCTTTCTTT
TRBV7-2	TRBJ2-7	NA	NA	CASSSNSPYEQYF	TGTGCCAGCAGCTCCAACTCGCCCTACGAGCAGTACTTC
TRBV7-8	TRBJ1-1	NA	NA	CASSELERPREAFF	TGTGCCAGCAGCGAGCTTGAGAGGCCTCGAGAAGCTTTCTTT
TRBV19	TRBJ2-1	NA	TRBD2	CASSKVAGAIYNEQFF	TGTGCCAGTAGTAAGGTAGCGGGAGCGATTTACAATGAGCAGTTCTTC
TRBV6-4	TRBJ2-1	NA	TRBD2	CASSKAGDSYNEQFF	TGTGCCAGCAGTAAGGCGGGAGACTCCTACAATGAGCAGTTCTTC
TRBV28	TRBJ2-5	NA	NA	CASSLYGTQYF	TGTGCCAGCAGTTTATACGGTACCCAGTACTTC
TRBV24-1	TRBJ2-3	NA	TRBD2	CATSDSPGAGANTQYF	TGTGCCACCAGTGATTCCCCCGGGGCGGGAGCTAATACGCAGTATTTT
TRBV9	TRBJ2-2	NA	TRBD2	CASSVPRGGANTGELFF	TGTGCCAGCAGCGTCCCTCGGGGGGGAGCGAACACCGGGGAGCTGTTTTTT
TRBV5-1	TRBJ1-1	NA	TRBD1	CASSPGTEIPEAFF	TGCGCCAGCAGCCCCGGGACAGAAATCCCTGAAGCTTTCTTT
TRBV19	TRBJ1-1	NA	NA	CASNFASRDINTEAFF	TGTGCCAGTAATTTCGCAAGCCGGGACATCAACACTGAAGCTTTCTTT
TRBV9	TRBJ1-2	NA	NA	CASSPRRTETYGYTF	TGTGCCAGCAGCCCCCGCAGGACAGAAACTTATGGCTACACCTTC
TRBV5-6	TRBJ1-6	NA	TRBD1	CASSPDRGLSPLHF	TGTGCCAGCAGCCCGGACAGGGGGCTTTCACCCCTCCACTTT